The sequence of this T cell receptor beta chain was determined in a study of early stage breast cancer tumors. Broader study findings: Tumors had 2 to 3-fold higher T cell density and higher clonality than adjacent normal breast tissue. Most shared enriched TCRB sequences were commonly generated ones. Comparing each tissue with blood distinguished tumor from normal in most of the 16 patients. Bulk DNA sequencing of unsorted cells missed chain pairing and markers.

The CDR3 consists of 14 residues. Germline V gene data show CDR1 as MNHEY and CDR2 as SMNVEV (reference sequence). V trimming: 6 bases; J trimming: 6 bases; junction bases outside the gene matches: 4. Only a few counts were recorded for this clone. Its antigen remains unknown. Measured with immunoSEQ multiplex PCR; TCRdb has only the in-frame clones, and not every one. The sample contains 45,000 to 60,000 clones, 75% to 85% of which appear only once. This receptor was identified in a person aged 45 to 59 with breast cancer. The sample consisted of blood. The chain joins TRBV27 to TRBJ2-1; 11 bases align to TRBD2. The CDR3 here is CASRFSGGGNEQFF. The CDR3 region has the DNA TGTGCCAGCAGGTTTAGCGGGGGGGGCAATGAGCAGTTCTTC.